Here is one TCR beta chain with its context. The antigen it binds to is not known. No quality values exist for individual bases; no much larger clone is one base distant. From the cysteine up to the phenylalanine, the CDR3 has a length of 15 residues. Kept here is only the CDR3 DNA, which spans 45 bases and is read in frame from base 1. Here V drops 4 bases and J drops 5 bases, and the junction holds 9 bases not matched to any gene. The germline V gene (reference sequence) yields SGHNT for CDR1 and YYREEE for CDR2. This entry belongs to a study of cytomegalovirus exposure and HLA in healthy donors (dated by TCRdb to the late 2010s). General notes on the study: In an earlier analysis of 587 of the donors, 250 to 350 Gb of sequence data and 117 million unique TCR beta sequences from 150 million to 200 million T cells were reported. An early release covering just under 650 HLA-typed donors comprised about 290 gigabases of sequencing data and some 79 million unique TCR sequences. Among the approximately 430 genotyped donors, under 90% belonged to the genetic ancestry cluster associated with self-reported Caucasian donors. The study was designed to test whether signatures of past pathogen exposure could be identified by cataloging public T cell receptors. The study profiled the T cell repertoires of hundreds of subjects by immunosequencing and related them to cytomegalovirus serostatus. In addition to the first cohort of 666 subjects, a separate validation cohort of approximately 120 different subjects was used. To predict cytomegalovirus infection status, the study brought together high-throughput TCR immunosequencing, statistical association of individual TCRs with disease status, and machine learning. A later analysis re-analyzed previously published TCR beta repertoires from 500 to 700 donors and added high-resolution HLA genotyping to study TCR occurrence patterns. The later analysis used no new phenotypic data to find candidate immune exposures, relying instead on TCR beta sequences and their occurrence across donors. An earlier analysis of roughly 600 of the donors used high-throughput TCR beta sequencing to judge whether each TCR beta V gene segment behaved as functional or pseudogenic. Alongside the repertoire data, information on donor age, sex, ethnicity and CMV serostatus was compiled. In a later genetic analysis, genome-wide SNP genotypes for about 55% of the roughly 700 donors were used, and that subset was treated as a discovery cohort. Every discovery cohort repertoire had been produced on one sequencing platform. Class I and class II HLA loci were covered by the typing at four-digit resolution. Typing coverage differed by locus: A, B, C, DRB1 and DQB1 were typed in roughly 620-630 donors, DQA1 in around 500, DPA1 in some 570, and DPB1 in roughly 470. Four or five DR-DQ haplotypes were handled as single units for association and clustering because linkage in the cohort was strong. Across about 370 genotyped donors of the cohort, an average of about 220,000 unique TCR beta nucleotide sequences per donor were sequenced, and around 20% of those sequences were non-productive. Overall study outcomes, separate from this receptor: A later analysis reported that several top co-occurrence clusters appeared linked to parvovirus B19, influenza, CMV and Epstein-Barr virus. The earlier analysis of 450 to 700 of the donors excluded some 15 rarely observed V segments, including chromosome 9 orphons, because counts were too low. A cluster of highly shared sequence variants was judged likely to be a technical artifact of the sequencing pipeline. In an earlier analysis of about 550 of the donors, most TCR beta V segments were observed in productive rearrangements about 87% or about 30% of the time, broadly matching IMGT annotations. A further reported finding was that TCR beta sequences accurately predicted the HLA-A and HLA-B alleles for most subjects in the first cohort. Some IMGT-functional V segments, including TRBV6-2 and TRBV6-3, could not be told apart with the 87-base-pair reads, so those segments were excluded. V-gene and J-gene trimming of TCR beta chains was associated with a missense DCLRE1C variant in a later genetic analysis, and the association was replicated in an independent cohort. Immune exposure information for the cohort was limited to CMV serostatus. According to a later analysis, TCR association rates differed among HLA loci, with DRB1 alleles showing the most associated TCRs and HLA-C alleles showing the fewest. In a later analysis, 16,951 TCR beta sequences were associated with specific HLA alleles at a false discovery rate of 0.05. The authors suggested that the approach could potentially be generalized to other disease states and immunological phenotypes. Cytomegalovirus status was reported to be diagnosed by the classifier with high specificity and sensitivity in both the original and validation cohorts. A later analysis found that most CMV-associated TCR beta chains appeared HLA-restricted, with HLA associations seemingly driven largely by CMV exposure. While some public TCRs were present in many individuals, most TCR sequences turned up only very rarely across donors. The cohort was sequenced for TCR beta chains only, and without alpha or paired-chain data the features that could be detected were limited. Correlated functional status among segregating V segments might be attributable to linkage disequilibrium, but an unknown experimental factor could not be ruled out. A few of the identified cytomegalovirus-associated TCR beta chains were confirmed in vitro to be specific for cytomegalovirus antigens. Sequencing depth was assumed to be roughly uniform across donors in the presence/absence analyses, though that assumption may not hold. Because HLA typing was unavailable for some donors at each locus, only the typed subset was used in association tests. A later analysis found that HLA-associated TCR beta chains were more clonally expanded and had lower generation probabilities than equally common non-associated chains. When HLA alleles, especially DR and DQ, strongly co-occurred, attributing TCR associations to individual alleles was difficult. A total of roughly 160 TCR beta chains were listed by the study as associated with cytomegalovirus. A later genetic analysis reported fewer N-insertions in productive TCRs among donors in an Asian-associated ancestry cluster than the roughly 620-donor mean.

Libraries were constructed by the immunoSEQ multiplex PCR assay. For the multiplex PCR, a mixture combining 60 forward primers for TCR Vbeta segments and 13 reverse primers for TCR Jbeta segments was used. Amplification of the CDR3 region of rearranged TCR beta genes was performed with a multiplex PCR assay on genomic DNA. The amplified TCR beta libraries were sequenced on the Illumina HiSeq System as 87-base-pair reads. Per the authors' processing: In a later analysis, 80 million or so unique TCR beta chains were counted across the approximately 670 repertoires, and roughly 9.9 million of these chains were shared by at least two donors. A nearest-neighbor algorithm error-corrected the raw reads and collapsed the reads into unique sequences, merging closely related sequences to remove PCR and sequencing errors. CDR3 sequences were aligned to IMGT reference sequences to assign V, D and J gene segments. For a sequence to be retained, a match of at least six nucleotides was required to both a V gene segment and a J gene segment. A rearrangement counted as productive if the CDR3 had no stop codons and remained in frame with V and J, and every other rearrangement counted as non-productive. Following IMGT convention, CDR3 was defined as the stretch from the second conserved V-encoded cysteine up to the conserved J-encoded phenylalanine. The earlier analysis of roughly 590 of the donors excluded sequences that lacked an unambiguous match to a single V gene segment. In an earlier analysis of some 590 of the donors, V segments were called functional above 56.7% productive rearrangements and were called segregating when the between-donor standard deviation exceeded 5%. A statistical classification framework was built for diagnosing cytomegalovirus status from the catalog of TCR beta chain sequences. In a later analysis, V and J genes were assigned by comparing TCR nucleotide sequences against IMGT/GENE-DB human TR gene sequences. In a later analysis, CDR3 sequences and most-parsimonious VDJ recombination scenarios were assigned using the TCRdist pipeline. In a later analysis, each TCR beta chain was defined by its CDR3 amino acid sequence together with its V-gene family, and reads lacking a unique V-gene family were excluded. As a way to deal with suspected cross-contamination and a sequencing artifact, a later analysis dropped 592 nucleotide sequences that were highly shared and had low generation probability. In a later analysis, a clonal expansion index was calculated for each public chain from normalized within-repertoire ranks of inferred template counts. In a later analysis, generation probabilities were computed with a VDJ recombination model fitted to out-of-frame rearrangements, and the resulting probabilities were checked against IGoR. A later analysis scored TCR-TCR, TCR-HLA and TCR-CMV co-occurrence with hypergeometric tests, applying a repertoire-size bias correction to TCR pairs. To estimate false discovery rates, a later analysis permuted the HLA or CMV assignments 20 times. In a later analysis, co-occurring TCRs were grouped using DBSCAN, and TCRdist sequence similarity was added for clustering within HLA-allele-positive subsets. Repertoires with fewer than 30,000 or more than 120,000 public chains were left out of co-occurrence clustering, as were about 5 repertoires with anomalous nucleotide sharing. In its TCRdb copy, this immuneACCESS table keeps in-frame sequences only and misses some clones. Where compared with another copy, unresolved V genes explain less than half of these, and the others have no known cause. The V and J calls and the clone size are those of that table, but D and trimming were determined from the DNA. In this sample the table shows over 200,000 clones, 60% to 80% of which occur a single time. Approximately 3.8% of the sample lies in the top ten.

The cohort was made up of 500 to 850 healthy bone marrow donors. Cohort members were all nominally healthy when sampled, although unrecorded immune exposures were likely present. The donor tested CMV seronegative and was one of the 352 seronegative cohort members. A peripheral blood sample was provided by each donor, and peripheral blood mononuclear cells were used for TCR beta sequencing. Genomic DNA was extracted from the blood cell samples with the Qiagen DNeasy Blood Extraction Kit. The chain was built from TRBV5-4 and TRBJ1-2, with 9 bases matching TRBD1. The sample comprised PBMCs. This clonotype originated in a male donor in good health and CMV-seronegative. CDR3 sequence: CASSRRTGAGYGYTF. The DNA is as follows: TGTGCCAGCAGCCGGAGGACAGGGGCTGGGTATGGCTACACCTTC.